These 16 T cell receptor beta chains were all obtained from the same sample, sequenced in a study of neurological immune-mediated disorders. Time point described: longitudinal time-point 1 (baseline). TCRdb called the 5' RACE reads again in MiXCR, with one record for every CDR3 protein. The sample carries some 60,000 distinct CDR3 sequences, about 10% recorded once. Source material: PBMCs. Receptors originate from a male donor with HTLV-1-associated myelopathy (HAM/TSP).

This clonotype was seen many times. The V call is TRBV19, the J call TRBJ1-1; D unclear. CDR1 is LNHDA, CDR2 SQIVND, per germline (reference sequence). CDR3 size: 11 residues. V was shortened by 10 bases and J by 7 bases, with 13 bases between the two germline ends. This chain's CDR3 is CATIMENEAFF. CDR3 sequence (DNA): TGTGCCACGATAATGGAAAATGAAGCTTTCTTT. Full variable domain (missing parts from reference TRBV19 and TRBJ1-1): DGGITQSPKYLFRKEGQNVTLSCEQNLNHDAMYWYRQDPGQGLRLIYYSQIVNDFQKGDIAEGYSVSREKKESFPLTVTSAQKNPTAFYLCATIMENEAFFGQGTRLTVV.

This clonotype showed up many times. The chain employs TRBV6-5 and TRBJ2-7; D gene uncertain. V was pared by 7 bases and J by 6 bases, with 19 bases between. The V gene's germline CDR1 is MNHEY and CDR2 SVGAGI. The CDR3 covers 14 residues. CDR3 protein: CASTNDKMFGEQYF. Here the CDR3 DNA reads TGTGCCAGCACCAACGACAAGATGTTCGGCGAGCAGTACTTC.

This clonotype was recorded at least ten times. This rearrangement joins TRBV20-1 to TRBJ2-1; D perhaps matches TRBD1 (6 bases). The CDR3 covers 14 residues. CDR1 is DFQATT, CDR2 SNEGSKA, per germline (reference sequence). The germline V and J ends were trimmed by 6 bases and 1 base, with 13 bases remaining between them. The CDR3 coding sequence is TGCAGTGCCATTAGCCAGGGGTCCTACAATGAGCAGTTCTTC. Encoded protein: CSAISQGSYNEQFF.

This clonotype was seen a few times. V gene TRBV5-1 combines with J gene TRBJ2-1, with D unresolved. CDR3 length: 17 amino acids. The V gene's germline CDR1 is SGHRS and CDR2 YFSETQ. Deletions cut 0 bases from V and 0 bases from J, with 13 bases between. CDR3 bases: TGCGCCAGCAGCTTGGGGCACACTCTGAGCTCCTACAATGAGCAGTTCTTC. Translating it yields CASSLGHTLSSYNEQFF.

The table lists this clonotype with many counts. The chain is built from TRBV3-1 and TRBJ2-2; the match to TRBD2 covers 10 bases. This CDR3 contains 15 residues. CDR1 LGHDT and CDR2 YNNKEL come from the germline V gene (reference sequence). Trimming cost V 2 bases and J 4 bases; bases outside gene matches: 1. The CDR3 nucleotides are TGTGCCAGCAGCCAAATAGCGGGGGGCACCGGGGAGCTGTTTTTT. Protein sequence: CASSQIAGGTGELFF.

This clonotype was recorded many times. This chain joins TRBV4-1 and TRBJ2-2, with D possibly being TRBD2 (7 bases). Germline V lookup: CDR1 MGHRA, CDR2 YSYEKL. Trimming cost V 3 bases and J 7 bases, with 15 bases left between them. The CDR3 has 15 residues. CDR3 nucleotides: TGCGCCAGCAGCCAGGGGGGGGCTTTGGTCGGGGAGCTGTTTTTT. The encoded protein is CASSQGGALVGELFF.

In its sample, this clonotype was seen many times. This chain uses TRBV7-2 with TRBJ1-4, with a weak D call TRBD1 (5 bases). The germline V gene has CDR1 SGHTA and CDR2 FQGNSA. Trimming cost V 5 bases and J 8 bases, with 18 bases left between them. CDR3 length: 15 residues. The CDR3 loop reads CASSARQPGREKLFF. For the CDR3, the DNA is TGTGCCAGCAGCGCCCGACAGCCCGGGAGGGAAAAACTGTTTTTT.

This clonotype was observed many times. The genes are TRBV7-2 and TRBJ2-2, with D perhaps matching TRBD1 (6 bases). V was clipped by 5 bases and J by 3 bases, with 13 bases between them. This CDR3 comprises 15 residues. Germline V gene sequence: CDR1 SGHTA, CDR2 FQGNSA. In DNA form, the CDR3 reads TGTGCCAGCAGCCTTGGACAGTTTTACACCGGGGAGCTGTTTTTT. This translates into CASSLGQFYTGELFF.

This clonotype was observed many times. A clone one base away is much larger, so this may be a read error. The chain links TRBV5-1 to TRBJ2-5; the D is unclear. Trimming took off 0 bases at V and 5 bases at J, with 11 bases between the two ends. CDR3 length: 14 residues. From germline, CDR1 is SGHRS and CDR2 YFSETQ. CDR3 nucleotide sequence: TGCGCCAGCAGCTTGGGTGGCCTGAGGGAGACCCAGTACTTC. The encoded protein is CASSLGGLRETQYF.

The table lists this clonotype with many counts. The V call is TRBV7-2, the J call TRBJ2-5; no clear D. The CDR3 is made up of 13 amino acids. Trimming pared 5 bases from V and 5 bases from J, leaving 12 bases between. Germline-derived CDR1 and CDR2 are SGHTA and FQGNSA. The CDR3 reads CASSPPSLETQYF. Here the CDR3 DNA reads TGTGCCAGCAGCCCTCCCAGTTTGGAGACCCAGTACTTC. Looking up the rest from reference TRBV7-2 and TRBJ2-5 gives the full variable domain: GAGVSQSPSNKVTEKGKDVELRCDPISGHTALYWYRQSLGQGLEFLIYFQGNSAPDKSGLPSDRFSAERTGGSVSTLTIQRTQQEDSAVYLCASSPPSLETQYFGPGTRLLVL.

This clonotype was seen ten or more times. CDR3: CASSLSGTSDPYEQYF. For the CDR3, the DNA is TGTGCCAGCAGTCTTTCCGGGACCTCTGACCCCTACGAGCAGTACTTC. This rearrangement joins TRBV28 to TRBJ2-7; possibly TRBD1 or TRBD2 for D (5 bases each). Trimming left V 5 bases short and J 2 bases short, with 19 bases between. Germline values: CDR1 MDHEN, CDR2 SYDVKM. The CDR3 has 16 amino acids.

This clonotype turned up a few times. The chain employs TRBV7-6 and TRBJ2-1; TRBD2 aligns across 9 bases. J gave up 0 bases and V 7 bases, and 13 bases lay outside the gene matches. The CDR3 covers 18 residues. Germline CDR1 and CDR2: SGHVS and FNYEAQ. The CDR3 DNA reads as TGTGCCAGCATCGGGGGGGTAGCGGGGGTGAGCTCCTACAATGAGCAGTTCTTC. Translating it yields CASIGGVAGVSSYNEQFF.

In its sample, this clonotype was seen many times. The CDR3 loop is CASSLALGGQGRVNTEAFF. The CDR3 bases are TGTGCCAGCAGCTTAGCGCTCGGGGGACAGGGGAGAGTCAACACTGAAGCTTTCTTT. The chain is built from TRBV7-6 and TRBJ1-1, with TRBD1 identical over 10 bases. Per the germline V gene, CDR1 is SGHVS and CDR2 is FNYEAQ. V lost 0 bases and J lost 2; bases outside the gene matches: 12. This CDR3 comprises 19 residues.

At least ten counts were recorded for this clonotype. The genes are TRBV7-2 and TRBJ2-5; no clear D gene. Looked up from germline, CDR1 is SGHTA and CDR2 is FQGNSA. Between the trimmed V and J ends, which lost 0 bases and 8 bases, there was a span of 13 bases. CDR3 length: 14 amino acids. The CDR3: CASSLAGSSFTQYF. CDR3 sequence (DNA): TGTGCCAGCAGCTTAGCGGGCTCGTCTTTCACCCAGTACTTC.

A note on this clonotype: A read error is possible here, since a much larger clone lies one base away. The rearrangement links TRBV10-3 to TRBJ2-5; 7 bases are shared with TRBD2. The CDR3 spans 14 residues. The germline gives CDR1 ENHRY, CDR2 SYGVKD. CDR3 protein: CVISDVTSRETQYF. DNA of the CDR3: TGTGTCATCAGTGATGTGACTAGCCGGGAGACCCAGTACTTC.

A word on this clonotype: The conserved phenylalanine or tryptophan is not found at the CDR3 terminus, so this likely reflects a read error. No DNA is shown, since the ends of the CDR3 on it are uncertain; the CDR3 is the one TCRdb lists. The rearrangement joins TRBV7-5 to TRBJ1-6. TRBV7-5 is assigned pseudogene status. The CDR3 comprises 14 residues, both ends counted. CDR3 region: CISVPESEGPPRSI.